This T cell receptor (beta chain) was recorded in a study of T cells after yellow fever vaccination. TCRdb reanalysed the 5' RACE reads using MiXCR and keeps one entry per CDR3 protein. The table lists hundreds of thousands of distinct CDR3 sequences, over 15% of them singletons. This clonotype was seen at least ten times. The clonotype was recovered from a man between 18 and 35 years old who received the YFV17D yellow fever vaccine. Sequences were derived from PBMCs, sampled before the yellow fever booster vaccination.

The CDR3 spells CASSLGEGMNTEAFF. CDR3 coding DNA: TGTGCCAGCAGTTTAGGGGAGGGCATGAACACTGAAGCTTTCTTT. The rearrangement joins TRBV12-3 or TRBV12-4 to TRBJ1-1, with D hard to call. Trimming took off 1 base at V and 0 bases at J, with 9 bases between the two ends. This CDR3 has 15 residues.